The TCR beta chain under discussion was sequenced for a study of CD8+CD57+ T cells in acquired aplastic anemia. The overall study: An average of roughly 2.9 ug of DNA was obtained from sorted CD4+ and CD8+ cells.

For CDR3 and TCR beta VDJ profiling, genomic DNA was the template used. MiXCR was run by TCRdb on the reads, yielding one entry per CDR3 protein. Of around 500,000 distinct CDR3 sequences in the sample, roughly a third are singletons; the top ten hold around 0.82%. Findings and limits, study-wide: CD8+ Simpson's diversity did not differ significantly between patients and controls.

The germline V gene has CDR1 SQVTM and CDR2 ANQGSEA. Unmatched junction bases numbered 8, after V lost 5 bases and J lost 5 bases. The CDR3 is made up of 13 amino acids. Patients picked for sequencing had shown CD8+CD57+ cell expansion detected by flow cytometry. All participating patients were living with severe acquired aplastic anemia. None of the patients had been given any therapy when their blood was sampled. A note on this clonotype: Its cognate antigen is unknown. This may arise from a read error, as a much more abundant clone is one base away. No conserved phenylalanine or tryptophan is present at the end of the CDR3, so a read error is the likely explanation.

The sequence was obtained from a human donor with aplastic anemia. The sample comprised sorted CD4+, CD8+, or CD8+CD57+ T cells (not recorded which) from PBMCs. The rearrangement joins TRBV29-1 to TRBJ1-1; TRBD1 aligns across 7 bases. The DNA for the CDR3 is TGCAGCGTTCACAGGGGCCGGGGAACTGAAGCTTTCCTT. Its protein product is CSVHRGRGTEAFL.